The 3 T cell receptor beta chains presented below share a single source sample, sequenced in a study of cytomegalovirus exposure and HLA in healthy donors. A multiplex PCR was run with 60 Vbeta primers and 13 Jbeta primers. Only in-frame clones appear in the TCRdb table, and some are missing; sequencing was by immunoSEQ multiplex PCR. The sample includes 150,000 to 200,000 clones, over 60% of them seen just once. The material sequenced was PBMCs. The source of these receptors is a woman between 50 and 59 years old in good health and CMV-seronegative.

The chain is built from TRBV7-9 and TRBJ2-2; D is possibly TRBD1 (6 bases). V was pared by 4 bases and J by 4 bases, with 13 bases between. The CDR3 loop spans 15 amino acids. The germline V gene encodes CDR1 SEHNR and CDR2 FQNEAQ (reference sequence). The DNA of the CDR3 is TGTGCCAGCAGCTCCGGCAGCAGGGGCACCGGGGAGCTGTTTTTT. As protein: CASSSGSRGTGELFF.

As concerns this clone: At one end the junction does not follow the germline gene, possibly because of a read error. The rearrangement links TRBV7-9 to TRBJ1-5, with TRBD1 matching over 12 bases. This CDR3 is built from 14 residues. Germline V gives CDR1 SEHNR, CDR2 FQNEAQ (reference sequence). The CDR3 is CSSSFGTGGQPQHF. The CDR3 DNA follows: TGTTCCAGCAGCTTTGGGACAGGGGGCCAGCCCCAGCATTTT.

This clone was seen a single time. The rearrangement joins TRBV7-2 to TRBJ2-1; the D gene is possibly TRBD1 (6 bases). The V gene lost 5 bases and the J gene lost 5 bases, with 16 bases spanning the gap. CDR3 length: 15 amino acids. Germline lookup yields CDR1 SGHTA and CDR2 FQGNSA. This chain's CDR3 is CASSPGGSRNNEQFF. In DNA, the CDR3 is TGTGCCAGCAGCCCTGGGGGCAGTAGGAACAATGAGCAGTTCTTC.